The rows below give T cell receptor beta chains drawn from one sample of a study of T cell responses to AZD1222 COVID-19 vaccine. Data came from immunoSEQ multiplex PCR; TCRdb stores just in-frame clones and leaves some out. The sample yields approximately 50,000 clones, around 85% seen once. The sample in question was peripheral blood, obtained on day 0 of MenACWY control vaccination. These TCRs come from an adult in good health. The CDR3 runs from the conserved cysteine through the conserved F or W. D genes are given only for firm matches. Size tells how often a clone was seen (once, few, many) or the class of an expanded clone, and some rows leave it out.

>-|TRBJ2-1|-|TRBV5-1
CASSMDSFYNEQFF
TGCGCCAGCAGCATGGACAGTTTTTACAATGAGCAGTTCTTC
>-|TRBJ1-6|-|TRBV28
CASSLGGAGSPLHF
TGTGCCAGCAGTTTAGGGGGGGCTGGTTCACCCCTCCACTTT
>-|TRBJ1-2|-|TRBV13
CASSLRTDNYGYTF
TGTGCCAGCAGCCTCCGGACGGATAACTATGGCTACACCTTC
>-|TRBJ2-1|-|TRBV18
CASSPPGSSYNEQFF
TGTGCCAGCTCACCCCCTGGGAGCTCCTACAATGAGCAGTTCTTC
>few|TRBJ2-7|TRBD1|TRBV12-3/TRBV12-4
CASRGEGQGEQYF
TGTGCCAGCAGGGGAGAGGGACAGGGCGAGCAGTACTTC
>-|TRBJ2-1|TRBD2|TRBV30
CAWIPAGINEQFF
TGTGCCTGGATCCCAGCGGGGATCAATGAGCAGTTCTTC
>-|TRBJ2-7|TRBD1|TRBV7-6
CASSLQGAYEQYF
TGTGCCAGCAGCTTACAGGGGGCCTACGAGCAGTACTTC
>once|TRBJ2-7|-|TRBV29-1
CSVEIVGGQGYEQYF
TGCAGCGTTGAAATCGTCGGGGGTCAGGGGTACGAGCAGTACTTC
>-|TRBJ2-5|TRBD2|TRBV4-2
CASSQTILAGKETQYF
TGTGCCAGCAGCCAGACGATCTTAGCGGGCAAGGAGACCCAGTACTTC
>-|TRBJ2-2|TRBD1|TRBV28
CASSPGQGAGELFF
TGTGCCAGCAGCCCGGGACAGGGGGCCGGGGAGCTGTTTTTT
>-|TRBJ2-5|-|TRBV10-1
CASSESRVGETQYF
TGCGCCAGCAGTGAGTCTAGGGTTGGAGAGACCCAGTACTTC
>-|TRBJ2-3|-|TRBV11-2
CASSLGGGFTDTQYF
TGTGCCAGCAGCTTAGGGGGAGGATTCACAGATACGCAGTATTTT
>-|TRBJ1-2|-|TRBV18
CASSRSRQNYGYTF
TGTGCCAGCTCACGTAGCCGGCAGAACTATGGCTACACCTTC
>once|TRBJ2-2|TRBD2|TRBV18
CASSPSLAGETGELFF
TGTGCCAGCTCACCAAGTCTAGCGGGGGAAACCGGGGAGCTGTTTTTT
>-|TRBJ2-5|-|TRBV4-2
CASSQLADPGGETQYF
TGTGCCAGCAGCCAGCTAGCGGATCCAGGGGGAGAGACCCAGTACTTC
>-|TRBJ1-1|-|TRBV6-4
CASSDPTDEAFF
TGTGCCAGCAGTGACCCGACAGATGAAGCTTTCTTT
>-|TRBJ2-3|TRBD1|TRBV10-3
CAISLGTGLGDTQYF
TGTGCCATCAGCCTAGGGACAGGGCTAGGGGATACGCAGTATTTT
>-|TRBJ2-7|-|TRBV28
CASSRDPRLYEQYF
TGTGCCAGCAGCCGGGATCCCAGACTCTACGAGCAGTACTTC
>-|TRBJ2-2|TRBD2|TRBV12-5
CASGLARGGSSTGELFF
TGTGCTAGTGGTTTGGCGCGGGGCGGGAGTAGCACCGGGGAGCTGTTTTTT
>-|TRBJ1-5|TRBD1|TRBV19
CASSITGGVQPQHF
TGTGCCAGTAGTATTACAGGGGGCGTGCAGCCCCAGCATTTT
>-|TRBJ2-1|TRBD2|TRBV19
CASSIRLAGDNEQFF
TGTGCCAGTAGTATCAGACTAGCGGGAGACAATGAGCAGTTCTTC
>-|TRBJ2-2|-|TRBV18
CASSPIRFNPNTGELFF
TGTGCCAGCTCACCTATAAGGTTCAACCCGAACACCGGGGAGCTGTTTTTT
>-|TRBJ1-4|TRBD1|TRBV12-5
CASGLEPAGTDNEKLFF
TGTGCTAGTGGTTTGGAGCCTGCCGGGACAGATAATGAAAAACTGTTTTTT
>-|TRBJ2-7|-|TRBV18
CASSPGGRPPEQYF
TGTGCCAGCTCACCTGGGGGACGGCCCCCCGAGCAGTACTTC
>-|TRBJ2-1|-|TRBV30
CAWSSGEDPPNEQFF
TGTGCCTGGAGTTCGGGGGAGGACCCCCCCAATGAGCAGTTCTTC
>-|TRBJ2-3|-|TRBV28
CASSFLQGALYTDTQYF
TGTGCCAGCAGCTTCTTACAGGGAGCCCTTTACACAGATACGCAGTATTTT
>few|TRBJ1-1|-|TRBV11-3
CASSLRATDTEAFF
TGTGCCAGCAGCTTGAGGGCGACGGACACTGAAGCTTTCTTT
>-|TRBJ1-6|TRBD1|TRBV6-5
CASRIGTGPNSPLHF
TGTGCCAGCAGGATCGGGACAGGGCCTAATTCACCCCTCCACTTT
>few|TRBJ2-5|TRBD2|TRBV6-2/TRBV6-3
CASSLSGGVTQYF
TGTGCCAGCAGTTTGTCGGGAGGAGTGACCCAGTACTTC
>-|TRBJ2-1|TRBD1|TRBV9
CASSAGTGGFNEQFF
TGTGCCAGCAGCGCCGGGACAGGGGGTTTCAATGAGCAGTTCTTC
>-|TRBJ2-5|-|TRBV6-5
CAIVVGTLKETQYF
TGTGCCATCGTAGTCGGGACTCTCAAAGAGACCCAGTACTTC
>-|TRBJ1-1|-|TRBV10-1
CASSTPPNTEAFF
TGCGCCAGCAGCACCCCCCCGAACACTGAAGCTTTCTTT
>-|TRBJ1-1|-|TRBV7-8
CASSLGGGLTEAFF
TGTGCCAGCAGCTTAGGAGGGGGGTTGACTGAAGCTTTCTTT
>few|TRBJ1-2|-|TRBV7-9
CASSETDLSGYTF
TGTGCCAGCAGCGAAACGGATCTCTCCGGCTACACCTTC
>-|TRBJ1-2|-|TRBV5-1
CASSLDGGGYGYTF
TGCGCCAGCAGCCTAGACGGGGGCGGCTATGGCTACACCTTC
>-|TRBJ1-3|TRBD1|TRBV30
CAWSRDRVSSGNTIYF
TGTGCCTGGAGTCGGGACAGAGTAAGCTCTGGAAACACCATATATTTT
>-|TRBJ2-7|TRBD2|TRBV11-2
CASSFGRWYEQYF
TGTGCCAGCAGCTTCGGGAGGTGGTACGAGCAGTACTTC
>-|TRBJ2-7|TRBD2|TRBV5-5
CASSLVAGGWSYEQYF
TGTGCCAGCAGCTTGGTAGCGGGAGGTTGGAGCTACGAGCAGTACTTC
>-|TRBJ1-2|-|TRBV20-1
CSARVSYGYTF
TGCAGTGCTAGAGTCAGCTATGGCTACACCTTC
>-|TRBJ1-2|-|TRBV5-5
CASSLEGAYGYTF
TGTGCCAGCAGCTTGGAAGGAGCTTATGGCTACACCTTC
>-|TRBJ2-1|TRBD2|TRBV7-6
CASSSGLAGGGEQFF
TGTGCCAGCAGCTCGGGACTAGCGGGAGGGGGTGAGCAGTTCTTC
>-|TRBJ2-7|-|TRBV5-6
CASSSMVTGGGTYEQYF
TGTGCCAGCAGCTCAATGGTGACTGGAGGCGGGACCTACGAGCAGTACTTC
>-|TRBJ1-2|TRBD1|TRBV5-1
CASTGIGGVYGYTF
TGCGCCAGCACCGGAATAGGGGGCGTCTATGGCTACACCTTC
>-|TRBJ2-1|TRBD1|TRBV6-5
CASIHRGLYNEQFF
TGTGCCAGCATCCACAGGGGGCTCTACAATGAGCAGTTCTTC
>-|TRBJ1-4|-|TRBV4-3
CASSPRGFNEKLFF
TGCGCCAGCAGCCCGCGGGGGTTTAATGAAAAACTGTTTTTT
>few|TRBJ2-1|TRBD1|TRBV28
CASSFPVTGLNEQFF
TGTGCCAGCAGTTTCCCAGTGACAGGGTTGAATGAGCAGTTCTTC
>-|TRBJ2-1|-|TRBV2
CASSAYVTEQFF
TGTGCCAGCAGTGCTTACGTGACCGAGCAGTTCTTC
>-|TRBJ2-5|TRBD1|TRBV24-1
CATSDLDTGGAETQYF
TGTGCCACCAGTGATTTAGATACAGGGGGCGCGGAGACCCAGTACTTC
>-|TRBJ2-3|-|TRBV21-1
CASSKGNWDRGLGRTLVGTDTQYF
TGTGCCAGCAGCAAAGGGAATTGGGACAGGGGGCTTGGACGAACATTGGTAGGGACAGATACGCAGTATTTT
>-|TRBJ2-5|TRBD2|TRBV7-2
CASSSQGLAGYQETQYF
TGTGCCAGCAGCTCTCAGGGACTAGCGGGGTACCAAGAGACCCAGTACTTC
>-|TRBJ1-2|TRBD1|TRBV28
CASSFDGLGQFNTF
TGTGCCAGCAGTTTTGATGGCTTGGGACAGTTTAACACCTTC
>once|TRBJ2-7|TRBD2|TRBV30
CAWSANSGRAVEQYF
TGTGCCTGGTCAGCCAATAGCGGGAGGGCCGTGGAGCAGTACTTC
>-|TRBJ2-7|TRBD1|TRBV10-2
CASSESNRGVYEQYF
TGCGCCAGCAGTGAGTCCAACAGGGGGGTCTACGAGCAGTACTTC
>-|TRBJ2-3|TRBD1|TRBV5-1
CASSLAEGALRGTDTQYF
TGCGCCAGCAGCTTGGCCGAGGGGGCCTTGAGGGGGACAGATACGCAGTATTTT
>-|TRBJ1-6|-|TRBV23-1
CASIKSERSPLHF
TGCGCCAGCATTAAGAGCGAGCGGTCACCCCTCCACTTT